In this sample, the clone carrying this T cell receptor (beta chain) turned up once. V lost 0 bases and J lost 4; bases outside the gene matches: 5. Germline CDR1 is PRHDT and CDR2 is FYEKMQ (reference sequence). The CDR3 totals 16 residues. The data belong to a study of blood T cell repertoires in COVID-19. In the study overall: Acute-phase and convalescent COVID-19 samples originated in the United States, Italy and Spain. PBMCs, B-cell-depleted T cells, or T cells were the source of the cDNA or gDNA that made up the material.

Clones were read by immunoSEQ multiplex PCR, and TCRdb kept only the in-frame ones, dropping some. The sample lists around 97,000 clones, around nine tenths seen once, with under 20% in the top ten. The sequence derives from a woman aged 80 or over in a cohort sampled during active COVID-19. The chain combines TRBV13 with TRBJ1-3, with 8 bases that match TRBD1. Specimen: peripheral blood. In DNA form, the CDR3 reads TGTGCCAGCAGCTTAGGCCGAGGACAGGGAGGAAACACCATATATTTT. Translating it yields CASSLGRGQGGNTIYF.